This T cell receptor (beta chain) was obtained from a study of breast tumors, draining lymph nodes, adjacent tissues (TCRdb year 2016). Study-wide context: The study compared TCR beta repertoires across tumor, adjacent nontumor tissue and axillary lymph nodes from breast cancer patients. The study aimed to assess the relationships and possible T-cell exchange between tumor, surrounding tissue and draining lymph node repertoires in human breast cancer. Study-level results and caveats: The data were considered consistent with the idea that most tumor T cells come from the lymph node and then expand in tumor tissue. T-cell repertoire diversity in tumors was found to be lower than in lymph nodes but higher than in nontumor tissue, and preferential V and J gene usage was observed. Rather than being directly demonstrated, the conclusion that tumor T cells originate in lymph nodes was presented as consistent with a hypothesis. Tumor and nontumor tissue repertoires were significantly more similar in luminal-like than in basal-like breast cancer.

According to the germline V gene, CDR1 reads SGHTA and CDR2 reads FQGNSA. Measured from the cysteine to the phenylalanine, the CDR3 is 16 residues long. Only the CDR3 region is kept as DNA, spanning 48 bases read in frame from base 1. On this clonotype: It lacks a known antigen. At one end, the junction sequence differs from germline, possibly due to a read error.

Lymph node samples were obtained from the axillary draining lymph nodes of breast cancer patients. Sequencer: Illumina HiSeq 2000. Multiplex PCR amplification was used to generate the TCR beta chain libraries. High-throughput sequencing was used to analyze the amplified TCR beta chain products. The public sequencing data were trimmed at Q25 with fastp and processed into clonotypes with MiXCR by TCRdb, which kept only in-frame beta chains. Here each entry gathers all rows of one CDR3 protein and keeps the most common genes and DNA. This sample holds approximately 230,000 distinct CDR3 sequences; roughly a third were observed only once. Under 4.5% of the sample rests with the top ten.

Recombination connected TRBV7-2 to TRBJ1-4, and the D gene may be TRBD1, 6 bases matching. Specimen: axillary lymph node tissue. This clonotype originated in a female donor with breast cancer. Some clones in this sample may be carry-over from other donors' samples. CDR3 region: CASSPRPGTTNEKLFF. Here is the DNA: TGTGCCAGCAGCCCCAGACCGGGGACAACCAATGAAAAACTGTTTTTT.